The clone carrying this T cell receptor beta chain was seen a handful of times. Its antigen is not identified. This sample is part of a study of beta chain features in type 1 diabetes. Germline loops: CDR1 SQVTM, CDR2 ANQGSEA. Trimming took off 2 bases at V and 0 bases at J, with 32 bases between the two ends. The CDR3 extends over 22 amino acids. Study outcomes and limitations: Patients' naive, central memory and Treg TCRB repertoires seemed closer to one another than those of healthy donors. Cells with high TCR expression could be over-represented when cDNA is sequenced.

Donors contributed one heparinised blood draw apiece, averaging about 120 mL. Sequencing targeted expressed TCRB transcripts, as all isolated RNA had been reverse transcribed. Some 3.4 million reads were obtained on average from naive, central memory and regulatory T cell samples. Sequenced by immunoSEQ multiplex PCR; TCRdb stores in-frame clones only, minus some. The sample yields roughly 400,000 clones, approximately 13% seen once. This chain uses TRBV29-1 with TRBJ2-1; a possible D gene is TRBD1 (5 bases). The receptor comes from a man aged 25-45 years in good health. The sample was naive CD4+ T cells from blood. CDR3 nucleotide sequence: TGCAGCGTTGAACAGGGCCCCCAGAAGATTGTGGGGCGAAAGAGCTCCTACAATGAGCAGTTCTTC. This gives the protein CSVEQGPQKIVGRKSSYNEQFF.